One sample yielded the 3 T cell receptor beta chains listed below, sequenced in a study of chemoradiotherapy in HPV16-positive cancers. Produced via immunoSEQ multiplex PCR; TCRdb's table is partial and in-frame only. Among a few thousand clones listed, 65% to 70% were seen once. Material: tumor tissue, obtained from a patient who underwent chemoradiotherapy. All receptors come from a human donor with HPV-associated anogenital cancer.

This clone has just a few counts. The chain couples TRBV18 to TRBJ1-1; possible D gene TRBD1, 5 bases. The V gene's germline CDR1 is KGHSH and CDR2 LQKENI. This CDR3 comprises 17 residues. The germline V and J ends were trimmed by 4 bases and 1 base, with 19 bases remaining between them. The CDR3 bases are TGTGCCAGCTCACTCTTGACAGCACTAGGGACGAACACTGAAGCTTTCTTT. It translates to CASSLLTALGTNTEAFF.

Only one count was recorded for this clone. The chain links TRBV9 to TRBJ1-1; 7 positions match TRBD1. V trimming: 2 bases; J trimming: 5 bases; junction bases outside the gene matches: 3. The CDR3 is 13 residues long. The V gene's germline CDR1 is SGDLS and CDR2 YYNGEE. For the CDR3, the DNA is TGTGCCAGCAGCGTGACAGGGCGGACTGAAGCTTTCTTT. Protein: CASSVTGRTEAFF.

The CDR3 DNA is TGCGCCAGCAGGGAGACTGGGAGGTTCACTGAAGCTTTCTTT. This gives the protein CASRETGRFTEAFF. The chain is built from TRBV10-2 and TRBJ1-1; D is ambiguous. Germline V gene sequence: CDR1 WSHSY, CDR2 SAAADI. The V end lost 6 bases, the J end lost 4 bases, and 15 bases lay between the germline ends. There are 14 residues in the CDR3.